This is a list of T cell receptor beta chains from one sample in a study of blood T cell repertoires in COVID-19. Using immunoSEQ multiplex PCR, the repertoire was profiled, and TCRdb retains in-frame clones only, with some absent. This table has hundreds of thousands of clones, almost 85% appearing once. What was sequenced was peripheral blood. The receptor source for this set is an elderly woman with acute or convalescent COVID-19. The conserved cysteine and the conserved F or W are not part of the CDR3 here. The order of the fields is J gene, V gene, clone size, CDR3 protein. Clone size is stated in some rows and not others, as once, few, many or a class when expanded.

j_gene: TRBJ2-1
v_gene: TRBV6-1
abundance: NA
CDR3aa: ASSEKGGPYNEQF

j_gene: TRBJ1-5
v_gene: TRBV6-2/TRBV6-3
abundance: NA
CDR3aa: ASSATGTGFNQPQH

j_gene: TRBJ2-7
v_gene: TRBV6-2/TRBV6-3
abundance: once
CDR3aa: ASSRLYEQY

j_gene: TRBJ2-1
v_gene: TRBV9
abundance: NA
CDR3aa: ASSVAGGTYNEQF

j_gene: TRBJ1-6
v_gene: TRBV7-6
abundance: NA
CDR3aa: ASSSQVNSPLH

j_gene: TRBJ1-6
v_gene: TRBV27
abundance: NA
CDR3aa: ASSLAGFGSPLH

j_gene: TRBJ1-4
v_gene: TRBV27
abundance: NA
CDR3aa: ASSDGATNEKLF

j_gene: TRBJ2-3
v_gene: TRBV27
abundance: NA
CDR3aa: ASSSDTSVIFGTDTQY

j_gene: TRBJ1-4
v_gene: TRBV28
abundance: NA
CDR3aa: ASSPSRGRYGEKLF

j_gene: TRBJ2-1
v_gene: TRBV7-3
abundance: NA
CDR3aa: ASSPGGAGGGNNEQF

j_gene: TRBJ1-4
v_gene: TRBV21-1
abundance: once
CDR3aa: ASRQIRREKLF

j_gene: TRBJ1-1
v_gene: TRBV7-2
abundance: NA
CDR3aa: ASSSGQGFTEAF

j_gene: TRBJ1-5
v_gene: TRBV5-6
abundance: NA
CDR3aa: ASSGGTGSNQPQH

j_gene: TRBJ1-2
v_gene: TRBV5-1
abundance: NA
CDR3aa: ASSRGGQGASNYGYT

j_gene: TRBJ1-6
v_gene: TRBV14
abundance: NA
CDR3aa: ASSQARYNSPLH

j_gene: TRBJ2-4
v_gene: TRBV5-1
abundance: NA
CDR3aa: ASSFGQGLAKNIQY

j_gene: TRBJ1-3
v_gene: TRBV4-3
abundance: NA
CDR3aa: ASSQDLGVGNTIY

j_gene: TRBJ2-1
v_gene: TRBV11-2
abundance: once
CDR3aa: ASSPGQRGGEQF

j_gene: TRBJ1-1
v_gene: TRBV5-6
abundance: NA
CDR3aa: ASSQAPDRAF

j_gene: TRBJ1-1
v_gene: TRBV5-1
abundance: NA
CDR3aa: ASSGGVMGPLDAF

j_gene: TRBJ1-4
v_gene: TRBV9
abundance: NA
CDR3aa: ASSPRPTGGGEKLF

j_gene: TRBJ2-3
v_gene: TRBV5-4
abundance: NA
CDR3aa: ASSLARDRGADTQY

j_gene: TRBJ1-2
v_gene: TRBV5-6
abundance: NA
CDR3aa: ASSLGGDAGNYGYT

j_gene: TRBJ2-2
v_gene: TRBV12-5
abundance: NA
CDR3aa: ASGRGYTGELF

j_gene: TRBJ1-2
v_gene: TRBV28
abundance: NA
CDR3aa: ASSLVGRNYGYT

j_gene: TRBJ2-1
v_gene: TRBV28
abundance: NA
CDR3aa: ASRAGTDDNEQF

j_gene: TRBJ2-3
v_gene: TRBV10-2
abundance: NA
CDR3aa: ASSELITGGTDTQY

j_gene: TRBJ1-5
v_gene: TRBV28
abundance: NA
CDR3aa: ASSLSFNQPQH

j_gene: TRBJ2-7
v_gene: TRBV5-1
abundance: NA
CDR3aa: ASSLGSGTLEQY

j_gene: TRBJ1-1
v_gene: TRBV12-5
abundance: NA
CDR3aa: ASGLTGTTEAF

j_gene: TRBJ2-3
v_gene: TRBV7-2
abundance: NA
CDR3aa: ASRLWASNTDTQY

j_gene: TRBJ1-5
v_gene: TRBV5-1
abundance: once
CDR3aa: ASNPWRDRGAFSNQPQH

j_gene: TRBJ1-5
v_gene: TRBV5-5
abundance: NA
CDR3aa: ASSLAGNPRLNQPQH

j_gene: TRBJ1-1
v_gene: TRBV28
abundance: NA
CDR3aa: ASSGTGTDEAF

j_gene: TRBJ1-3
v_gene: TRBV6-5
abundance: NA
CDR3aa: ASSTSPSGNTIY

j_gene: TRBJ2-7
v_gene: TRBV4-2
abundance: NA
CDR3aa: ASSSRDRGIYEQY